The 13 T cell receptor beta chains presented below share a single source sample, sequenced in a study of metastatic and nonmetastatic thyroid tumors. All patients reached thyroid surgery having received no treatment beforehand. TCRdb used MiXCR to call clones anew from the PCR reads. The table lists around 14,000 clones, 25% to 30% of them singletons, with approximately 9.9% in the top ten. Sequences were obtained from tumor tissue. Receptors originate from a female donor with papillary thyroid cancer or a benign thyroid nodule (not recorded which). Some clones in this sample may be carry-over from other donors' samples.

This clone occurred a few times. A much larger clone differs from this one at a single base, so this may be a read error. The chain couples TRBV28 to TRBJ1-1; D gene ambiguous. Germline CDR1 reads MDHEN; CDR2 reads SYDVKM. There are 13 residues in the CDR3. CDR3 in amino acids: CVSSEKGTTEAFF. Here the CDR3 DNA reads TGTGTCAGCAGTGAGAAAGGAACCACTGAAGCTTTCTTT. The variable domain in full, with the rest retrieved from reference TRBV28 and TRBJ1-1, is DVKVTQSSRYLVKRTGEKVFLECVQDMDHENMFWYRQDPGLGLRLIYFSYDVKMKEKGDIPEGYSVSREKKERFSLILESASTNQTSMYLCVSSEKGTTEAFFGQGTRLTVV.

This clone has a count of ten or more. This chain joins TRBV7-3 and TRBJ1-1; D remains unclear. Germline V lookup: CDR1 SGHTA, CDR2 FQGTGA. The V gene lost 3 bases and the J gene lost 4 bases, with 12 bases spanning the gap. The CDR3 is 14 amino acids. This CDR3 reads CASSFTGGSTEAFF. The CDR3 DNA is TGTGCCAGCAGCTTTACGGGAGGGAGCACTGAAGCTTTCTTT.

This clone was observed a few times. The chain couples TRBV6-1 to TRBJ1-1, with 10 bases lining up with TRBD1. J gave up 4 bases and V 4 bases, and 6 bases lay outside the gene matches. This CDR3 has 15 amino acids. Germline V CDR1 and CDR2: MNHNS, SASEGT. CDR3 nucleotide sequence: TGTGCCAGCAGTGCCGGGACAGGGGAGGGCACTGAAGCTTTCTTT. Translation: CASSAGTGEGTEAFF.

This clone is medium-sized (0.01 to 0.1%) in the sample. The genes are TRBV12-5 and TRBJ2-1, with 7 bases aligning to TRBD2. This CDR3 region has 13 residues. Germline lookup yields CDR1 LGHNT and CDR2 FRNRAP. V was clipped by 1 base and J by 6 bases; unmatched bases: 0. The CDR3 DNA is TGTGCTAGTGGTTTGGGGACTAGCAATGAGCAGTTCTTC. It encodes CASGLGTSNEQFF.

Ten or more counts support this clone. The chain is built from TRBV5-4 and TRBJ1-4; no firm D call. CDR1 and CDR2 (germline): SGHNT, YYREEE (reference sequence). V lost 1 base and J 5 bases, leaving 6 bases between the germline ends. This CDR3 region has 13 residues. CDR3 in amino acids: CASSLPSNEKLFF. CDR3 DNA sequence: TGTGCCAGCAGCTTGCCCAGCAATGAAAAACTGTTTTTT.

This clone is termed medium-sized. The chain carries TRBV11-3 and TRBJ2-2, with D tentatively TRBD1 or TRBD2 (6 bases each). The V and J ends lost 0 bases and 5 bases respectively, with 10 bases between them. The CDR3 spans 15 residues. CDR1 and CDR2 (germline): SGHNT, YENEEA. CDR3 amino acids: CASSLEGGGTGELFF. CDR3 DNA: TGTGCCAGCAGCTTAGAAGGGGGAGGAACCGGGGAGCTGTTTTTT.

V and J are TRBV11-3 and TRBJ1-5; D not certain. This CDR3 spans 13 amino acids. Germline-derived CDR1 and CDR2 are SGHNT and YENEEA. The V and J ends lost 1 base and 6 bases respectively, with 7 bases between them. CDR3 nucleotide sequence: TGTGCCAGCAGCTTAGGGTGGGGTCAGCCCCAGCATTTT. Protein sequence: CASSLGWGQPQHF.

V and J are TRBV11-1 and TRBJ2-7; 8 bases match TRBD1. This CDR3 region has 15 residues. With 5 bases clipped from V and 2 bases from J, the junction kept 8 bases outside the gene matches. CDR1 is SGHAT, CDR2 FQDESV, per germline (reference sequence). CDR3 sequence reads: CASSRTGTGPYEQYF. DNA of the CDR3: TGTGCCAGCAGCCGTACCGGGACAGGTCCCTACGAGCAGTACTTC.

A note on this clone: One end of the junction is discordant with germline, which a read error may explain. The gene calls are TRBV28 and TRBJ2-3; D may be TRBD1 (6 bases). Germline V CDR1 and CDR2: MDHEN, SYDVKM. The CDR3 is made up of 14 amino acids. The CDR3 here is CASILGQSTDTQYF. In DNA, the CDR3 is TGTGCCAGCATTCTCGGACAGAGCACAGATACGCAATATTTT.

By sample fraction, this clone is medium-sized. The CDR3 spells CGSGVRGGTQYF. For the CDR3, the DNA is TGTGGTAGCGGAGTCCGGGGCGGGACCCAGTACTTC. J is TRBJ2-5 and V is TRBV27; D perhaps matches TRBD2 (6 bases). The CDR3 is made up of 12 amino acids. Germline CDR1 is MNHEY and CDR2 is SMNVEV (reference sequence).

This clone was counted many times. The chain combines TRBV2 with TRBJ2-3; D call uncertain. Trimming left V 4 bases short and J 5 bases short, with 10 bases between. This CDR3 contains 13 residues. Looked up from germline, CDR1 is SNHLY and CDR2 is FYNNEI. The CDR3 DNA reads TGTGCCAGCAGTGGAGAAGCTGGAGATACGCAGTATTTT. This encodes CASSGEAGDTQYF.

In its sample, this clone is medium-sized (0.01 to 0.1%). The V and J genes are TRBV6-1 and TRBJ1-1; tentatively, D is TRBD1 (6 bases). Per germline, CDR1 MNHNS and CDR2 SASEGT. The CDR3 loop spans 14 amino acids. V shed 6 bases and J shed 4 bases, with 15 bases lying between them. CDR3 amino acids: CASSLGGAGTEAFF. The CDR3 DNA reads as TGTGCCAGCAGCCTTGGGGGCGCGGGCACTGAAGCTTTCTTT.

The chain combines TRBV11-2 with TRBJ2-5; 8 bases are shared with TRBD1. CDR3 length equals 16 residues. Germline V CDR1 and CDR2: SGHAT, FQNNGV. The junction had 16 bases not matched to a gene; V was cut back by 7 bases and J by 6 bases. The CDR3 region is CASIHRPWDRRQTQYF. Written as DNA, the CDR3 is TGTGCCAGCATCCACCGACCGTGGGACAGGAGGCAGACCCAGTACTTC. The full variable domain, with the rest looked up from reference TRBV11-2 and TRBJ2-5, is EAGVAQSPRYKIIEKRQSVAFWCNPISGHATLYWYQQILGQGPKLLIQFQNNGVVDDSQLPKDRFSAERLKGVDSTLKIQPAKLEDSAVYLCASIHRPWDRRQTQYFGPGTRLLVL.